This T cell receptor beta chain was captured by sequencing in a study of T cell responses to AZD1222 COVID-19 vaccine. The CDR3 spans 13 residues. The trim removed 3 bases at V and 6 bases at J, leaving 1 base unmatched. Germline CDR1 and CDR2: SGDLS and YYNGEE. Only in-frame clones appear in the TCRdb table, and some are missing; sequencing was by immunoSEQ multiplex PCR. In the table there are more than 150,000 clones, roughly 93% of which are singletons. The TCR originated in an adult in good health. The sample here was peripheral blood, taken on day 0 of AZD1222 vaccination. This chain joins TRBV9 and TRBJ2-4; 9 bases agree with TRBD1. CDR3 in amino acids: CASSAGQGNIQYF. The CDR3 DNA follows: TGTGCCAGCAGCGCGGGACAGGGAAACATTCAGTACTTC.